Given below is one T cell receptor (beta chain) in context. Its cognate antigen is unknown. The entry originates in a study of cytotoxic CD8 clonotypes in ibrutinib-treated CLL. Points from the study as a whole: Baseline clonality was higher than in age-matched healthy donors and moved in step with circulating CD8+ T-cell counts.

Method: immunoSEQ multiplex PCR; TCRdb's copy keeps in-frame clones and lacks some. Among roughly 97,000 clones, approximately 80% were seen once, and the ten largest hold less than 35%. Approximately 2 micrograms of genomic DNA came from cryopreserved PBMCs for TCR beta libraries. Per germline, CDR1 SGHRS and CDR2 YFSETQ. This CDR3 spans 15 amino acids. The germline V and J ends were trimmed by 0 bases and 1 base, with 9 bases remaining between them. V gene TRBV5-1 combines with J gene TRBJ2-3; D ambiguous. The sequence derives from a human donor with chronic lymphocytic leukemia. The specimen was PBMCs, collected after 12 months of ibrutinib treatment. The CDR3, as DNA: TGCGCCAGCAGCTTGGGAGGCAGCCGCACAGATACGCAGTATTTT. It yields the protein CASSLGGSRTDTQYF.